These 21 T cell receptor beta chains came from one sample sequenced in a study of control samples from healthy donors and cancer patients. Only in-frame clones appear in the TCRdb table, and some are missing; sequencing was by immunoSEQ multiplex PCR. The data hold roughly 160,000 clones, with around 96% observed a single time. The source material was blood. These receptors came from a woman aged 25-40 years in good health.

The V gene is TRBV28, the J gene TRBJ2-7; tentatively, D is TRBD2 (5 bases). Germline V gives CDR1 MDHEN, CDR2 SYDVKM. Trimming pared 4 bases from V and 7 bases from J, leaving 23 bases between. This CDR3 has 16 amino acids. The CDR3 region is CASSSVLWEPYEEQYF. CDR3 bases: TGTGCCAGCAGTTCCGTTCTGTGGGAGCCCTACGAGGAGCAGTACTTC.

The chain is built from TRBV29-1 and TRBJ2-2, with D perhaps being TRBD1 or TRBD2 (5 bases each). This CDR3 is built from 14 residues. Germline loops: CDR1 SQVTM, CDR2 ANQGSEA. V lost 3 bases and J 5 bases, leaving 13 bases between the germline ends. The DNA of the CDR3 is TGCAGCGTTGAGTCGGGGCTGAGAACCGGGGAGCTGTTTTTT. It translates to CSVESGLRTGELFF.

The V gene is TRBV5-4, the J gene TRBJ1-6, with 9 nucleotides matching TRBD1. This CDR3 is built from 18 residues. The junction had 9 bases not matched to a gene; V was cut back by 5 bases and J by 0 bases. The germline CDR1 and CDR2 sequences are SGHNT and YYREEE (reference sequence). The CDR3 loop reads CASSLPGQGSSYNSPLHF. The CDR3 region has the DNA TGTGCCAGCAGTCTTCCGGGACAGGGTAGCTCCTATAATTCACCCCTCCACTTT.

The V gene is TRBV6-2 or TRBV6-3, the J gene TRBJ1-2; 10 bases match TRBD1. This CDR3 spans 15 amino acids. Germline-derived CDR1 and CDR2 are MNHEY and SVGEGT. Unmatched junction bases numbered 4, after V lost 0 bases and J lost 6 bases. CDR3 region: CASSYSIGTGDGYTF. The DNA of the CDR3 is TGTGCCAGCAGTTACTCGATCGGGACAGGGGATGGCTACACCTTC.

This chain connects TRBV2 to TRBJ2-2; D ambiguous. The CDR3 spans 13 residues. V was cut by 6 bases and J by 7 bases, with 12 bases left in between. CDR1 and CDR2 (germline): SNHLY, FYNNEI. The CDR3 protein is CASRTTRHGELFF. As DNA, the CDR3 is TGTGCCAGCAGAACTACCAGGCACGGGGAGCTGTTTTTT.

This clone was detected once. The CDR3 here is CASSVDEGRGETQYF. CDR3 nucleotides: TGTGCCAGCAGCGTAGATGAGGGGCGCGGGGAGACCCAGTACTTC. J is TRBJ2-5 and V is TRBV9; TRBD1 or TRBD2 may be the D gene (5 bases each). V lost 0 bases, J lost 5 bases, and 14 bases lay in between. The CDR3 length is 15 residues. Germline loops: CDR1 SGDLS, CDR2 YYNGEE. Variable domain in full (rest from reference TRBV9 and TRBJ2-5): DSGVTQTPKHLITATGQRVTLRCSPRSGDLSVYWYQQSLDQGLQFLIQYYNGEERAKGNILERFSAQQFPDLHSELNLSSLELGDSALYFCASSVDEGRGETQYFGPGTRLLVL.

This chain's CDR3 is CASSPGQGGYTQYF. CDR3 bases: TGTGCCAGCAGTCCGGGACAGGGAGGATATACGCAGTATTTT. The chain has TRBV28 and TRBJ2-3; TRBD1 matches at 9 bases. The CDR3 is made up of 14 amino acids. J gave up 7 bases and V 5 bases, and 7 bases lay outside the gene matches. Germline lookup yields CDR1 MDHEN and CDR2 SYDVKM.

The chain carries TRBV25-1 and TRBJ1-3, with a weak D call TRBD1 (6 bases). CDR1 MGHDK and CDR2 SYGVNS come from the germline V gene. The CDR3 is made up of 14 amino acids. With 6 bases removed from V and 0 bases from J, the gap between germline ends came to 9 bases. CDR3 nucleotide sequence: TGTGCCAGCAGGGAACAGGGCTCTGGAAACACCATATATTTT. Translating it yields CASREQGSGNTIYF.

This clone appeared a single time. V gene TRBV5-1 combines with J gene TRBJ2-2; 9 bases agree with TRBD1. The CDR3 is 18 amino acids. With 0 bases clipped from V and 5 bases from J, the junction kept 11 bases outside the gene matches. Germline CDR1 SGHRS, CDR2 YFSETQ. CDR3 sequence reads: CASSLAATGGPITGELFF. In DNA form, the CDR3 reads TGCGCCAGCAGCTTGGCTGCTACAGGGGGCCCCATTACCGGGGAGCTGTTTTTT. The full variable domain, with the rest looked up from reference TRBV5-1 and TRBJ2-2, is KAGVTQTPRYLIKTRGQQVTLSCSPISGHRSVSWYQQTPGQGLQFLFEYFSETQRNKGNFPGRFSGRQFSNSRSEMNVSTLELGDSALYLCASSLAATGGPITGELFFGEGSRLTVL.

This clone was observed once. V gene TRBV19 combines with J gene TRBJ1-1, with D possibly matching TRBD1 (6 bases). Trimming took off 4 bases at V and 5 bases at J, with 11 bases between the two ends. The CDR3 runs 13 residues. The V gene's germline CDR1 is LNHDA and CDR2 SQIVND (reference sequence). The CDR3: CASSNRERTEAFF. The CDR3 DNA follows: TGTGCCAGTAGTAACAGGGAAAGGACTGAAGCTTTCTTT.

This clone was found once. V and J are TRBV5-1 and TRBJ2-1, with a possible D match to TRBD2 (6 bases). The CDR3 is 13 amino acids. Germline assignment: CDR1 SGHRS and CDR2 YFSETQ. The V end was cut by 0 bases, the J end by 8 bases, with 9 bases between. The CDR3 coding sequence is TGCGCCAGCAGCTTGGCTAGCGTGGATGAGCAGTTCTTC. Translating it yields CASSLASVDEQFF. The full variable domain, rest sourced from reference TRBV5-1 and TRBJ2-1, is KAGVTQTPRYLIKTRGQQVTLSCSPISGHRSVSWYQQTPGQGLQFLFEYFSETQRNKGNFPGRFSGRQFSNSRSEMNVSTLELGDSALYLCASSLASVDEQFFGPGTRLTVL.

The V call is TRBV5-1, the J call TRBJ2-7; D is uncertain. The germline V and J ends were trimmed by 3 bases and 3 bases, with 7 bases remaining between them. The CDR3 has 12 amino acids. Germline V lookup: CDR1 SGHRS, CDR2 YFSETQ. In DNA, the CDR3 is TGCGCCAGCAGCTCTCCCAACTACGAGCAGTACTTC. Residues: CASSSPNYEQYF.

This chain links TRBV19 with TRBJ1-6; D ambiguous. CDR3 length equals 15 residues. Germline-derived CDR1 and CDR2 are LNHDA and SQIVND (reference sequence). The germline V and J ends were trimmed by 5 bases and 9 bases, with 17 bases remaining between them. As DNA, the CDR3 is TGTGCCAGTAGTTCATCTGGGGAGGTAAGTTCACCCCTCCACTTT. Residues: CASSSSGEVSSPLHF. The whole variable domain, filled in from reference TRBV19 and TRBJ1-6, reads DGGITQSPKYLFRKEGQNVTLSCEQNLNHDAMYWYRQDPGQGLRLIYYSQIVNDFQKGDIAEGYSVSREKKESFPLTVTSAQKNPTAFYLCASSSSGEVSSPLHFGNGTRLTVT.

The chain combines TRBV5-4 with TRBJ1-6; tentatively, D is TRBD1 (5 bases). CDR1 SGHNT and CDR2 YYREEE come from the germline V gene (reference sequence). The CDR3 has 13 residues. V shed 9 bases and J shed 11 bases, with 18 bases lying between them. The CDR3 sequence: CATTLITGAPLHF. For the CDR3, the DNA is TGTGCCACTACACTTATTACAGGTGCACCCCTCCACTTT.

The chain recombines TRBV5-6 with TRBJ1-5; D gene uncertain. In germline, CDR1 is SGHDT, CDR2 YYEEEE. Trimming removed 0 bases from V and 5 bases from J, with 6 bases in between. CDR3 size: 13 residues. CDR3 region: CASSLAGHQPQHF. The DNA of the CDR3 is TGTGCCAGCAGCTTGGCGGGTCATCAGCCCCAGCATTTT. Supplemented by reference TRBV5-6 and TRBJ1-5, the full variable domain reads DAGVTQSPTHLIKTRGQQVTLRCSPKSGHDTVSWYQQALGQGPQFIFQYYEEEERQRGNFPDRFSGHQFPNYSSELNVNALLLGDSALYLCASSLAGHQPQHFGDGTRLSIL.

This rearrangement joins TRBV28 to TRBJ1-4, with TRBD1 matching over 8 bases. CDR1 is MDHEN, CDR2 SYDVKM, per germline. After removal of 1 base from V and 6 bases from J, the junction contained 7 bases not matched to a gene. The CDR3 spans 16 residues. CDR3 nucleotide sequence: TGTGCCAGCAGTTTATCCGGACAGGGCGGTGATGAAAAACTGTTTTTT. It codes for CASSLSGQGGDEKLFF.

The chain carries TRBV30 and TRBJ2-7; D call uncertain. The CDR3 has 14 amino acids. The germline V gene has CDR1 GTSNPN and CDR2 SVGIG (reference sequence). The V end lost 0 bases, the J end lost 0 bases, and 9 bases lay between the germline ends. This CDR3 reads CAWSVTRISYEQYF. The CDR3 bases are TGTGCCTGGAGTGTAACCCGGATCTCCTACGAGCAGTACTTC.

The rearrangement joins TRBV9 to TRBJ2-5; TRBD2 is a possible D gene (6 bases). Trimming left V 0 bases short and J 4 bases short, with 7 bases between. Germline-derived CDR1 and CDR2 are SGDLS and YYNGEE. The CDR3 consists of 13 residues. The CDR3 protein is CASSVAGRETQYF. The CDR3 coding sequence is TGTGCCAGCAGCGTAGCCGGGAGAGAGACCCAGTACTTC.

The chain carries TRBV15 and TRBJ1-3; D unresolved. Trimming left V 3 bases short and J 0 bases short, with 21 bases between. This CDR3 contains 19 residues. Germline lookup yields CDR1 LNHNV and CDR2 YYDKDF (reference sequence). CDR3 bases: TGTGCCACCAGCAGCGGGTGGACGGGCCGAAGTAACTCTGGAAACACCATATATTTT. Translated, it gives CATSSGWTGRSNSGNTIYF.

J is TRBJ2-2 and V is TRBV5-1; 8 positions agree with TRBD2. V gave up 1 base and J gave up 1 base; unmatched junction bases: 9. The germline V gene has CDR1 SGHRS and CDR2 YFSETQ. CDR3 length equals 18 residues. CDR3 sequence (DNA): TGCGCCAGCAGCTTGCCCATCGCTACTAGCGGGAACACCGGGGAGCTGTTTTTT. Its protein product is CASSLPIATSGNTGELFF.

The chain combines TRBV28 with TRBJ1-5; D is possibly TRBD1 (5 bases). The CDR3 is 14 amino acids. Germline-derived CDR1 and CDR2 are MDHEN and SYDVKM. V gave up 7 bases and J gave up 6 bases, with 16 bases separating them. CDR3 DNA: TGTGCCAGCAACTCTTTCGGGGGGGGTCAGCCCCAGCATTTT. Translation: CASNSFGGGQPQHF.